The sequence of this T cell receptor (beta chain) was determined in a study of long-term antiretroviral therapy in people with HIV. Specimens held about 0.95-10 million cryopreserved PBMC prior to DNA extraction. As for this clone: The antigen is unknown.

The authors ran the immunoSEQ assay, v3.0, at survey level. A per-sample goal of about 35,000-50,000 T-cell genomes was targeted by sequencing. Assay: immunoSEQ multiplex PCR; the TCRdb copy retains only in-frame clones and omits some. The sample records about 50,000 clones, about 88% being singletons. Study results and limitations: Clones showing expansion before ART dominated the repertoire at all time points. The data indicate that diversity increased after ART but remained below transplant donor controls.

Germline V gene sequence: CDR1 SEHNR, CDR2 FQNEAQ (reference sequence). The CDR3 is 15 amino acids. V lost 5 bases, J lost 1 base, and 13 bases lay in between. This rearrangement joins TRBV7-9 to TRBJ2-3; D might be TRBD2 (5 bases). The sequence was collected from a young woman with HIV. Sequenced material: unsorted PBMCs, taken 0.8 years after starting antiretroviral therapy. CDR3 amino acids: CASSPDYRGTDTQYF. The DNA for the CDR3 is TGTGCCAGCAGCCCCGACTACCGCGGCACAGATACGCAGTATTTT.